Below, one T cell receptor beta chain is given with its context. What it binds is not known. These data belong to a study of T cells after yellow fever vaccination. Study outcomes and limitations: Among primary-vaccination clones, most reappeared after the booster, at approximately 96% for CD4 and 88% for CD8. Peaking on day 5 versus 15, the secondary response was faster but weaker.

Germline CDR1 is MNHEY and CDR2 is SVGEGT. The CDR3 length is 16 residues. Trimming cost V 6 bases and J 3 bases, with 15 bases left between them. One entry per CDR3 protein results from TCRdb running MiXCR on the 5' RACE reads. Of about 170,000 distinct CDR3 sequences listed, roughly 11% are singletons. This sequence was found in a man aged 18 to 29 who received the YFV17D yellow fever vaccine. Specimen: CD8+ T cells sorted from PBMCs, collected 15 days after the yellow fever booster vaccination. The chain recombines TRBV6-2 or TRBV6-3 with TRBJ2-6; maybe TRBD1 (6 bases). The CDR3 sequence: CASRSQGLIGANVLTF. The CDR3 nucleotides read TGTGCCAGCAGATCTCAGGGGTTGATTGGGGCCAACGTCCTGACTTTC.